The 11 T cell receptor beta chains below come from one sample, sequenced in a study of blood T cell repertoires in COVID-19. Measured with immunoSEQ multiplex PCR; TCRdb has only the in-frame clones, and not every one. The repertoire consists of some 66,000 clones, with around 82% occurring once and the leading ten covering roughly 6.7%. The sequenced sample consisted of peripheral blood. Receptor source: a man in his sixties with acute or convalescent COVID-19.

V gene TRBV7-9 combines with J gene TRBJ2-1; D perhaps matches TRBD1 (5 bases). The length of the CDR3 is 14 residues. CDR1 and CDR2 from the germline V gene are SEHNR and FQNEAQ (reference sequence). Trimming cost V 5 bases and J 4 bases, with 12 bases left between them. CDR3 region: CASSRQSKYNEQFF. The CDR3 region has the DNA TGTGCCAGCAGCCGACAGAGCAAGTACAATGAGCAGTTCTTC.

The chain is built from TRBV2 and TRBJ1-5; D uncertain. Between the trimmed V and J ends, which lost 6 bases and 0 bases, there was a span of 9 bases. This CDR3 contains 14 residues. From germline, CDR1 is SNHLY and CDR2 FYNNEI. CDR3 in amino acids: CASRKLDSNQPQHF. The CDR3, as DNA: TGTGCCAGCAGGAAATTAGATAGCAATCAGCCCCAGCATTTT.

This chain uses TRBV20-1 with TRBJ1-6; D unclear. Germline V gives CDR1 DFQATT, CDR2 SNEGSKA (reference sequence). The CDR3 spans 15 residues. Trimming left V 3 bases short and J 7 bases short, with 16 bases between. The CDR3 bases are TGCAGTGCTAGTACCGGGTCTCCCCCCAATTCACCCCTCCACTTT. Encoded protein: CSASTGSPPNSPLHF.

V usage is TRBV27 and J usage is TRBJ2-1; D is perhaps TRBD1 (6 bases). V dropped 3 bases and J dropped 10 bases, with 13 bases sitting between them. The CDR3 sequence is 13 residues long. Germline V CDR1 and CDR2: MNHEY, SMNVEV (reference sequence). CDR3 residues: CASSLLGAEEQFF. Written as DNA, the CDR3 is TGTGCCAGCAGTTTGCTGGGGGCGGAGGAGCAGTTCTTC.

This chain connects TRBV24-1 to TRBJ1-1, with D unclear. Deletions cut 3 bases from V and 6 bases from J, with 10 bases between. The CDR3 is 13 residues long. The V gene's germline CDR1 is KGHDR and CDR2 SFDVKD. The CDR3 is CATSDTGKAEAFF. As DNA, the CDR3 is TGTGCCACCAGTGATACGGGGAAAGCTGAAGCTTTCTTT.

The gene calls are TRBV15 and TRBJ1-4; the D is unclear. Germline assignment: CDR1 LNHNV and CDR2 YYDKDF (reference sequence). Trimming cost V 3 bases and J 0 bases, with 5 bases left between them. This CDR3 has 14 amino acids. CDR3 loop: CATSSRTTNEKLFF. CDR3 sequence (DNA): TGTGCCACCAGCAGCAGAACAACTAATGAAAAACTGTTTTTT.

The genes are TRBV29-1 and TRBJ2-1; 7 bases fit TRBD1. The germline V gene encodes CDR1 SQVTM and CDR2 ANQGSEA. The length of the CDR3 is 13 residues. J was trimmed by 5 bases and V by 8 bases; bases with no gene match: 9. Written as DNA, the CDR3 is TGCAGCATATCCGGGACAGTCAACAATGAGCAGTTCTTC. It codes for CSISGTVNNEQFF.

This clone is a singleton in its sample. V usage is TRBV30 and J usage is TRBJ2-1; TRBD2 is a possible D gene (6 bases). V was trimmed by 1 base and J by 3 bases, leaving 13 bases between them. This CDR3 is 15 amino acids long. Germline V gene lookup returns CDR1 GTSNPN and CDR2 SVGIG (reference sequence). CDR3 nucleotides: TGTGCCTGGAGTGATTGGCCGGAGGGCTACAATGAGCAGTTCTTC. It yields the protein CAWSDWPEGYNEQFF.

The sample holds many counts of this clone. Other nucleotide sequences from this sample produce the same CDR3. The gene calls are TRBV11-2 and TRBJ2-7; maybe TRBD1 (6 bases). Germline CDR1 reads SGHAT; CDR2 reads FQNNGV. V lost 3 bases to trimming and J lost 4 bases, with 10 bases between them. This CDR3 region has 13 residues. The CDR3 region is CASSFTGTYEQYV. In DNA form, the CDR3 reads TGTGCCAGCAGCTTTACAGGGACATACGAGCAGTACGTC.

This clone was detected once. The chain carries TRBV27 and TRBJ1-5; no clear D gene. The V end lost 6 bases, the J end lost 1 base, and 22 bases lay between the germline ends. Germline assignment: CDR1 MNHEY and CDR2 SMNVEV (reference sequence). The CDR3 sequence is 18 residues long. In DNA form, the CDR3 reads TGTGCCAGCAGCTTAAAGCCCCCTGGAGGGATAAGCAATCAGCCCCAGCATTTT. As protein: CASSLKPPGGISNQPQHF.

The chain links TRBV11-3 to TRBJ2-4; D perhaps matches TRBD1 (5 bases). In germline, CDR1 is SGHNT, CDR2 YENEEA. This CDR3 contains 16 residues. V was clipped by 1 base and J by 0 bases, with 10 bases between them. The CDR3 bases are TGTGCCAGCAGCTTAGGACAGATACTAGCCAAAAACATTCAGTACTTC. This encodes CASSLGQILAKNIQYF.